This TCR beta chain was sequenced in a study of cytomegalovirus exposure and HLA in healthy donors. The donors were members of the validation cohort, which comprised 120 subjects and was separate from the first cohort of more than 500 subjects. The protocol was immunoSEQ multiplex PCR, while the TCRdb copy is restricted to in-frame clones and leaves out a portion. The table shows 160,000 or so clones, with more than 75% occurring only once. Study-wide findings and caveats: In vitro testing confirmed a few CMV-associated chains as specific for CMV antigens. For cytomegalovirus status, the classifier reportedly gave diagnoses with high specificity and sensitivity.

The V and J ends lost 5 bases and 4 bases, in that order; junction bases with no gene match: 9. Germline V gene sequence: CDR1 SGHAT, CDR2 FQNNGV. The length of the CDR3 is 17 residues. Comment on this clone: What it binds is unknown.

Source material: PBMCs. V is TRBV11-2 and J is TRBJ2-6, with 9 nucleotides matching TRBD1. This receptor was identified in a woman aged 25 to 39 in good health and CMV-seronegative. CDR3 amino acids: CASSNRTGVFGANVLTF. The CDR3 bases are TGTGCCAGCAGCAACAGGACAGGGGTCTTCGGGGCCAACGTCCTGACTTTC.